These T cell receptor beta chains were read from a single sample in a study of cytomegalovirus exposure and HLA in healthy donors. Method: immunoSEQ multiplex PCR; TCRdb's copy keeps in-frame clones and lacks some. The data show about 170,000 clones, 80% seen once. The sequenced material came from PBMCs. These TCRs come from a woman in her forties or fifties in good health and CMV-seropositive. Each CDR3 is given with its conserved first and last residue. D genes are given only for firm matches. Size tells how often a clone was seen (once, few, many) or the class of an expanded clone, and some rows leave it out.

j_gene	d_gene	abundance	v_gene	CDR3aa	CDR3nt
TRBJ2-6	.	.	TRBV9	CASSVGGGSGANVLTF	TGTGCCAGCAGCGTAGGAGGGGGATCTGGGGCCAACGTCCTGACTTTC
TRBJ1-1	.	.	TRBV19	CASSIGRQLEAFF	TGTGCCAGTAGTATAGGGCGGCAGCTTGAAGCTTTCTTT
TRBJ2-3	TRBD2	once	TRBV2	CASPLRAGGPTDTQYF	TGTGCCAGCCCCTTGAGAGCGGGAGGGCCGACGGATACGCAGTATTTT
TRBJ2-7	TRBD2	.	TRBV7-2	CASSLGGGSYEQYF	TGTGCCAGCAGCTTGGGGGGGGGCTCCTACGAGCAGTACTTC
TRBJ1-1	.	.	TRBV4-2	CASSRSAGDGKNTEAFF	TGTGCCAGCAGCCGAAGCGCAGGGGATGGGAAGAACACTGAAGCTTTCTTT
TRBJ1-2	.	.	TRBV28	CASSFRGGGRGYTF	TGTGCCAGCAGTTTTCGGGGGGGCGGTCGAGGCTACACCTTC
TRBJ2-1	.	.	TRBV6-6	CASSPGRGSYNEQFF	TGTGCCAGCAGCCCCGGTCGGGGATCCTACAATGAGCAGTTCTTC
TRBJ1-3	.	few	TRBV4-1	CASSQDFAGSGNTIYF	TGCGCCAGCAGCCAAGATTTTGCCGGCTCTGGAAACACCATATATTTT
TRBJ2-1	.	once	TRBV7-3	CASSFLGGLAEEQFF	TGTGCCAGCAGCTTCCTTGGGGGGCTAGCGGAAGAGCAGTTCTTC
TRBJ2-7	TRBD1	.	TRBV4-2	CASSQAGDRGQREQYF	TGTGCCAGCAGCCAAGCAGGCGACAGGGGGCAGCGCGAGCAGTACTTC
TRBJ2-7	.	.	TRBV21-1	CASIPQGDHEQYF	TGTGCCAGCATTCCACAGGGGGACCACGAGCAGTACTTC
TRBJ2-1	.	.	TRBV19	CASSPQTSSNEQFF	TGTGCCAGTAGTCCACAGACTAGTTCCAATGAGCAGTTCTTC
TRBJ2-3	TRBD1	.	TRBV5-4	CASSSRTGEEYF	TGTGCCAGCAGCTCCCGGACAGGAGAAGAATATTTT
TRBJ1-3	.	.	TRBV4-2	CASSQDSPSSGNTIYF	TGTGCCAGCAGCCAGGACTCACCGAGCTCTGGAAACACCATATATTTT
TRBJ1-2	TRBD1	.	TRBV5-1	CASSGDRVGASGYTF	TGCGCCAGCAGCGGCGACAGGGTGGGGGCAAGTGGCTACACCTTC
TRBJ2-2	.	.	TRBV9	CASSVEGATNTGELFF	TGTGCCAGCAGCGTAGAGGGAGCAACCAACACCGGGGAGCTGTTTTTT
TRBJ2-7	.	.	TRBV27	CASSPPGYEQYF	TGTGCCAGCAGTCCCCCCGGTTACGAGCAGTACTTC
TRBJ2-1	.	once	TRBV25-1	CASSLPVLNEQFF	TGTGCCAGCAGTCTCCCGGTCCTCAATGAGCAGTTCTTC
TRBJ1-5	.	few	TRBV7-2	CASSPAGYSNQPQHF	TGTGCCAGCAGCCCAGCAGGGTATAGCAATCAGCCCCAGCATTTT
TRBJ1-5	.	.	TRBV23-1	CARGHPWRRPQHF	TGCGCCAGAGGCCACCCGTGGAGACGGCCCCAGCATTTT
TRBJ1-5	TRBD1	.	TRBV19	CASSTTGTGNNQPQHF	TGTGCCAGTAGTACAACCGGGACAGGGAACAATCAGCCCCAGCATTTT
TRBJ2-5	TRBD1	.	TRBV9	CASSVGQGQETQYF	TGTGCCAGCAGCGTAGGACAGGGCCAAGAGACCCAGTACTTC
TRBJ2-3	.	few	TRBV11-1	CASMWTGTDTQYF	TGTGCCAGCATGTGGACAGGCACAGATACGCAGTATTTT
TRBJ1-4	.	.	TRBV27	CASSLILAGSEKLFF	TGTGCCAGCAGTTTAATTCTGGCTGGGAGTGAAAAACTGTTTTTT
TRBJ1-3	TRBD1	.	TRBV9	CASSKGQGSGNTIYF	TGTGCCAGCAGCAAAGGACAGGGGTCAGGAAACACCATATATTTT
TRBJ1-1	.	few	TRBV4-3	CASSQKGDMGRIEAFF	TGCGCCAGCAGCCAAAAGGGGGACATGGGCCGAATCGAAGCTTTCTTT
TRBJ1-2	.	few	TRBV19	CASRSLGEWGYTF	TGTGCCAGTAGAAGTTTAGGGGAATGGGGCTACACCTTC
TRBJ2-1	.	few	TRBV5-6	CASSTPGNEQFF	TGTGCCAGCAGCACGCCGGGGAATGAGCAGTTCTTC
TRBJ2-7	.	.	TRBV27	CASSFAASSSSYEQYF	TGTGCCAGCAGTTTTGCGGCGTCCTCGAGCTCCTACGAGCAGTACTTC
TRBJ1-3	.	.	TRBV7-6	CASSLLRGDTRNTIYF	TGTGCCAGCAGCTTACTTCGGGGGGATACGCGAAACACCATATATTTT
TRBJ2-1	.	.	TRBV7-2	CASSLDDRSWNEQFF	TGTGCCAGCAGCTTAGATGACAGGTCTTGGAATGAGCAGTTCTTC
TRBJ2-5	.	.	TRBV7-2	CASSKGGGSQYF	TGTGCCAGCAGCAAAGGGGGGGGGTCCCAGTACTTC
TRBJ1-1	.	.	TRBV6-5	CASSYPSRRGTEAFF	TGTGCCAGCAGTTACCCGTCCCGCCGGGGGACTGAAGCTTTCTTT
TRBJ1-1	TRBD1	.	TRBV7-8	CASSRNPGQGKSEAFF	TGTGCCAGCAGCCGAAACCCGGGACAGGGTAAATCTGAAGCTTTCTTT
TRBJ1-1	.	.	TRBV7-8	CASSPIGGNTEAFF	TGTGCCAGCAGCCCGATAGGGGGGAACACTGAAGCTTTCTTT
TRBJ2-3	TRBD2	few	TRBV19	CASSIALSTSGRAGTGGDTQYF	TGTGCCAGTAGTATAGCCCTCTCAACTAGCGGGAGGGCCGGAACCGGGGGAGATACGCAGTATTTT
TRBJ1-1	TRBD1	few	TRBV19	CASTKRQGLTGGAFF	TGTGCCAGTACCAAGAGACAGGGATTAACCGGCGGGGCTTTCTTT
TRBJ2-7	.	once	TRBV15	CATSSPTNFQGKGEQYF	TGTGCCACCAGCAGCCCCACGAACTTCCAGGGGAAGGGCGAGCAGTACTTC
TRBJ2-1	.	few	TRBV5-1	CASSLELAVSSYNEQFF	TGCGCCAGCAGCTTGGAATTGGCGGTGAGCTCCTACAATGAGCAGTTCTTC